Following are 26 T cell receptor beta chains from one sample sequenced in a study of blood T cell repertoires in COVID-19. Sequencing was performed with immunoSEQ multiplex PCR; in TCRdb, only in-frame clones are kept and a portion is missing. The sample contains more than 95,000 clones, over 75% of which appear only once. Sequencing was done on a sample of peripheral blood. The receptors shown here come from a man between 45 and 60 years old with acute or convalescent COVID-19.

The CDR3 sequence: CASSPRQASSIYF. The CDR3 bases are TGTGCCAGCAGTCCTCGACAGGCGTCCTCCATATATTTT. The chain employs TRBV12-3 or TRBV12-4 and TRBJ1-3; D might be TRBD1 (6 bases). Trimming shortened V by 5 bases and J by 11 bases, and 16 bases separated the two germline ends. This CDR3 contains 13 residues.

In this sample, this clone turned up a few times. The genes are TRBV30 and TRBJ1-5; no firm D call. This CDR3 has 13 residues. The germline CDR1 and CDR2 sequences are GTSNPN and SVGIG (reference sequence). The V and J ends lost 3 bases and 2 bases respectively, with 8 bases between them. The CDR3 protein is CAWRSQGNQPQHF. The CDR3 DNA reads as TGTGCCTGGAGGAGCCAGGGCAATCAGCCCCAGCATTTT.

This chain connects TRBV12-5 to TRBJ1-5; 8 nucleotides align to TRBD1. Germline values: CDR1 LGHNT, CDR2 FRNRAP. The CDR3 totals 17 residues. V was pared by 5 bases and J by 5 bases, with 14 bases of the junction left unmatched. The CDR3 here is CASGLPDGQGFDQPQHF. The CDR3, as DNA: TGTGCTAGTGGTCTCCCCGACGGACAGGGTTTTGATCAGCCCCAGCATTTT.

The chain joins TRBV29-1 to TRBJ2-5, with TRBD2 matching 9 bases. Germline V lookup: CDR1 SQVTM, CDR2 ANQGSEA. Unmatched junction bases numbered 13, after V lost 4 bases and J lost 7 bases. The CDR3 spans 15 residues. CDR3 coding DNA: TGCAGCGTTGGTATCGCGGGGGGGGGTTTGTTGACCCAGTACTTC. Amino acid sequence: CSVGIAGGGLLTQYF.

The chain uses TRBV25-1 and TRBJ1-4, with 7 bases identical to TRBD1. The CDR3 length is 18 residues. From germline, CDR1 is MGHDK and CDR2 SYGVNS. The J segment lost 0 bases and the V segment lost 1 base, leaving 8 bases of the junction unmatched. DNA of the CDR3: TGTGCCAGCAGTGAATTGAAAGGAACAGGGGCAACTAATGAAAAACTGTTTTTT. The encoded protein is CASSELKGTGATNEKLFF.

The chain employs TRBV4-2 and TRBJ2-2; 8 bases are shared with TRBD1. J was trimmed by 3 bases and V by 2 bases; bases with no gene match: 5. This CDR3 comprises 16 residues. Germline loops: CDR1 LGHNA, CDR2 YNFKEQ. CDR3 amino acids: CASSQFRTGYTGELFF. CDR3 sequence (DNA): TGTGCCAGCAGCCAATTCCGGACAGGGTACACCGGGGAGCTGTTTTTT.

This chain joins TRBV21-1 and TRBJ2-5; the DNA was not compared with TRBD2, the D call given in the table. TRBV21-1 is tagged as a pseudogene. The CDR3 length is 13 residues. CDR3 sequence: CAITASEEETQYF. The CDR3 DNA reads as TGTGCCATTACGGCCTCAGAGGAAGAGACCCAGTACTTC.

The CDR3 region has the DNA TGTGCCAGCCGAACTCGGGGGGAAGACTCACCCCTCCACTTT. As protein: CASRTRGEDSPLHF. J is TRBJ1-6 and V is TRBV27; D is possibly TRBD1 (5 bases). Looked up from germline, CDR1 is MNHEY and CDR2 is SMNVEV (reference sequence). The CDR3 extends over 14 amino acids. V was pared by 8 bases and J by 10 bases, with 18 bases between.

The CDR3 is CASSPGGTRTYEQYF. CDR3 coding DNA: TGTGCCAGCAGCCCGGGGGGGACACGCACCTACGAGCAGTACTTC. The chain couples TRBV7-9 to TRBJ2-7; TRBD2 aligns across 8 bases. Per the germline V gene, CDR1 is SEHNR and CDR2 is FQNEAQ (reference sequence). The CDR3 covers 15 residues. V lost 5 bases to trimming and J lost 2 bases; unmatched junction nucleotides: 8.

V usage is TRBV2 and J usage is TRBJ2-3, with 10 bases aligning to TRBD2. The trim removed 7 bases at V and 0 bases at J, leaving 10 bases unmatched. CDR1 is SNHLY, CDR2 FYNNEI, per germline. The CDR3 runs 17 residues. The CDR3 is CASMKRGGTSSTDTQYF. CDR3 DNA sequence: TGTGCCAGCATGAAGCGGGGGGGCACCTCTAGCACAGATACGCAGTATTTT.

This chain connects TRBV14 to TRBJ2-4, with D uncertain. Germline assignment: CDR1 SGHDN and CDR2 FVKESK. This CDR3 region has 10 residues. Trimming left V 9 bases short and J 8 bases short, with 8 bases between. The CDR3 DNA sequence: TGTGCCAGAGAACGGGACATTCAGTACTTC. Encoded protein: CARERDIQYF. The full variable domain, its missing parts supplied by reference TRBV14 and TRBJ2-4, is EAGVTQFPSHSVIEKGQTVTLRCDPISGHDNLYWYRRVMGKEIKFLLHFVKESKQDESGMPNNRFLAERTGGTYSTLKVQPAELEDSGVYFCARERDIQYFGAGTRLSVL.

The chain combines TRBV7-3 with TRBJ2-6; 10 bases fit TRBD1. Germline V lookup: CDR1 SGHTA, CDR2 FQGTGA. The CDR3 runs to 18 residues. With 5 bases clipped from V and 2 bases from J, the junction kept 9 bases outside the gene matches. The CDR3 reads CASSIPGQGNPGANVLTF. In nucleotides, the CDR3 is TGTGCCAGCAGCATCCCGGGACAGGGGAACCCTGGGGCCAACGTCCTGACTTTC.

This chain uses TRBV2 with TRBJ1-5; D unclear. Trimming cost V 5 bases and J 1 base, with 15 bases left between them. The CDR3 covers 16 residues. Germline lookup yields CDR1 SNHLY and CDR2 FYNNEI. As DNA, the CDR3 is TGTGCCAGCAGTCTAAGAGGCGGCCCGAGCAATCAGCCCCAGCATTTT. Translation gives CASSLRGGPSNQPQHF.

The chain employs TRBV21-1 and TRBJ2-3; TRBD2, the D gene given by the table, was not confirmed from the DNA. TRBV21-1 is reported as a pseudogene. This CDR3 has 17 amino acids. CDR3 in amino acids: CASRRALGPAGPDTQYF. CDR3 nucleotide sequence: TGTGCCAGCAGGAGGGCCCTCGGGCCAGCGGGGCCAGATACGCAGTATTTT.

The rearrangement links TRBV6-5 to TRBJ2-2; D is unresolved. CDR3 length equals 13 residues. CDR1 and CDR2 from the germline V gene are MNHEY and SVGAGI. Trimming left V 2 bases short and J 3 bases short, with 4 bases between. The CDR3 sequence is CASSYADTGELFF. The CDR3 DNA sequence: TGTGCCAGCAGTTACGCGGACACCGGGGAGCTGTTTTTT.

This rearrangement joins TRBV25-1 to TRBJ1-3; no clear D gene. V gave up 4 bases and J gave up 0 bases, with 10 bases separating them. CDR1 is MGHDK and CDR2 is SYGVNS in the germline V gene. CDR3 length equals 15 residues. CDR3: CASSVRAGSGNTIYF. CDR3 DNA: TGTGCCAGCAGTGTCCGTGCGGGCTCTGGAAACACCATATATTTT.

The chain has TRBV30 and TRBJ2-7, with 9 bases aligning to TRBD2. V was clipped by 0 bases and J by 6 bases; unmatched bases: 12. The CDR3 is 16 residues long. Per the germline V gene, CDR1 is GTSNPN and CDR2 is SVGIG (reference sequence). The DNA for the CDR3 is TGTGCCTGGAGTGTATGGGGTCGGGCTAGCGGGACCGAGCAGTACTTC. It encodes CAWSVWGRASGTEQYF. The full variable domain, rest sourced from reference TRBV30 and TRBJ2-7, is SQTIHQWPATLVQPVGSPLSLECTVEGTSNPNLYWYRQAAGRGLQLLFYSVGIGQISSEVPQNLSASRPQDRQFILSSKKLLLSDSGFYLCAWSVWGRASGTEQYFGPGTRLTVT.

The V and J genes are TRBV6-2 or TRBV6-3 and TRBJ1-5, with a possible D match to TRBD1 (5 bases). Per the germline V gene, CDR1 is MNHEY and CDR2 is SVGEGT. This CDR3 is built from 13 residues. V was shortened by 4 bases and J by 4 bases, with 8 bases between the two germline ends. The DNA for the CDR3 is TGTGCCAGCAGTTCCCGGGGGAATCAGCCCCAGCATTTT. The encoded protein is CASSSRGNQPQHF.

The CDR3 is CASSLGLASYNEQFF. The CDR3 DNA reads as TGTGCCAGCAGCTTAGGACTAGCGTCCTACAATGAGCAGTTCTTC. The V gene is TRBV7-8, the J gene TRBJ2-1, with 8 bases aligning to TRBD2. The V segment lost 1 base and the J segment 1 base; nucleotides outside the gene matches: 0. The V gene's germline CDR1 is SGHVS and CDR2 FQNEAQ. The CDR3 is 15 amino acids. The whole variable domain, remainder taken from reference TRBV7-8 and TRBJ2-1, is GAGVSQSPRYKVAKRGQDVALRCDPISGHVSLFWYQQALGQGPEFLTYFQNEAQLDKSGLPSDRFFAERPEGSVSTLKIQRTQQEDSAVYLCASSLGLASYNEQFFGPGTRLTVL.

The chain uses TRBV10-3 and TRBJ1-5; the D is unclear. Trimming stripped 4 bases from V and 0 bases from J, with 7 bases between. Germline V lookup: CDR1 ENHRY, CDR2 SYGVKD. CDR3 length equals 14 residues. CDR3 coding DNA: TGTGCCATCAGTGTCGAGTATAGCAATCAGCCCCAGCATTTT. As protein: CAISVEYSNQPQHF.

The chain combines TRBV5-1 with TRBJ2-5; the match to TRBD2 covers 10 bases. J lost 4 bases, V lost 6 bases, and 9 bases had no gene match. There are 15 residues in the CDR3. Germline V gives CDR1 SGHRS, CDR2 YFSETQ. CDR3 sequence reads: CASTKLAGMAETQYF. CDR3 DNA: TGCGCCAGCACCAAACTAGCGGGAATGGCAGAGACCCAGTACTTC.

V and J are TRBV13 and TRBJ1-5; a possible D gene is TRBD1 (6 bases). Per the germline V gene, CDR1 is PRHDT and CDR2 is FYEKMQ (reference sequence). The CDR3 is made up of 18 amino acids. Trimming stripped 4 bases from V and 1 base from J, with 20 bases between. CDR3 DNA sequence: TGTGCCAGCAGCTCCCGGTTCCAGGGGCCCCTGAGCAATCAGCCCCAGCATTTT. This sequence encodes CASSSRFQGPLSNQPQHF.

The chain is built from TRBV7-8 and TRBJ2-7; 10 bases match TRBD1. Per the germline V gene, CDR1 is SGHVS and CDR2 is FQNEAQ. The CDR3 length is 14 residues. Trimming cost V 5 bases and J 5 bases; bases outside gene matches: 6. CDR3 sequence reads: CASSLGGQGNEQYF. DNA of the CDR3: TGTGCCAGCAGCCTAGGGGGACAGGGGAACGAGCAGTACTTC. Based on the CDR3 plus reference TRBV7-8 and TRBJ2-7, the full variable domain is GAGVSQSPRYKVAKRGQDVALRCDPISGHVSLFWYQQALGQGPEFLTYFQNEAQLDKSGLPSDRFFAERPEGSVSTLKIQRTQQEDSAVYLCASSLGGQGNEQYFGPGTRLTVT.

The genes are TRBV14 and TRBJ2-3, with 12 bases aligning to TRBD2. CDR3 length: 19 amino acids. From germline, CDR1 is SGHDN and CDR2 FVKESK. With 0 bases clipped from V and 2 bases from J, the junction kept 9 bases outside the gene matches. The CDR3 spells CASSQDCPSGRAPTDTQYF. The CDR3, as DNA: TGTGCCAGCAGCCAAGATTGCCCTAGCGGGAGGGCCCCCACAGATACGCAGTATTTT.

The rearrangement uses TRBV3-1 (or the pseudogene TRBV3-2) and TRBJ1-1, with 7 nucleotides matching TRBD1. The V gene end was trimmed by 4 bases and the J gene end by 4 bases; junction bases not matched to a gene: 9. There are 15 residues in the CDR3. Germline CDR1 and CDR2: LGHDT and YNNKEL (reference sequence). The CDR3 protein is CASSPSLSGGTEAFF. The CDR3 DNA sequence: TGTGCCAGCAGCCCCTCCCTATCAGGGGGCACTGAAGCTTTCTTT.

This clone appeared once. CDR3 nucleotide sequence: TGTGCCAGCAGTCTAGCGGGAGGGCCGATCGGGGAGCTGTTTTTT. This gives the protein CASSLAGGPIGELFF. The V and J genes are TRBV6-5 and TRBJ2-2; 12 bases match TRBD2. J was trimmed by 7 bases and V by 5 bases; bases with no gene match: 5. The CDR3 runs 15 residues. Per the germline V gene, CDR1 is MNHEY and CDR2 is SVGAGI.